The 27 T cell receptor beta chains in this list originate from one sample, sequenced in a study of technical replicates of blood from a handful of donors. The method was immunoSEQ multiplex PCR; TCRdb's version includes in-frame clones alone and lacks a portion of them. The sample has about 72,000 clones; about nine tenths are singletons. Specimen: T cells isolated from PBMCs. The origin of the receptors is a human donor in good health.

This clone was observed a handful of times. The chain has TRBV29-1 and TRBJ1-1; possible D gene TRBD1, 5 bases. Germline CDR1 and CDR2: SQVTM and ANQGSEA. Trimming left V 7 bases short and J 5 bases short, with 17 bases between. This CDR3 is 13 amino acids long. The CDR3 DNA reads TGCAGCGCCTGGGCCTCAGGGCAGACTGAAGCTTTCTTT. This encodes CSAWASGQTEAFF.

This chain connects TRBV11-2 to TRBJ2-2; 11 bases agree with TRBD2. Trimming removed 2 bases from V and 6 bases from J; junction bases left unmatched: 2. This CDR3 is built from 15 residues. Germline V gives CDR1 SGHAT, CDR2 FQNNGV. The CDR3 sequence: CASSLLAGGAGELFF. CDR3 DNA: TGTGCCAGCAGCTTACTAGCGGGAGGAGCCGGGGAGCTGTTTTTT.

The chain recombines TRBV25-1 with TRBJ2-1; 12 bases match TRBD1. This CDR3 is built from 13 residues. Germline CDR1 and CDR2: MGHDK and SYGVNS. After removal of 7 bases from V and 9 bases from J, the junction contained 4 bases not matched to a gene. CDR3 in DNA: TGTGCCAGCAAGGGACAGGGGGCTGTTGAGCAGTTCTTC. Translation: CASKGQGAVEQFF.

This clone was seen a single time. This chain's CDR3 is CASSLIPSSSYNEQFF. DNA for the CDR3: TGTGCCAGCAGCTTAATACCATCCAGCTCCTACAATGAGCAGTTCTTC. V is TRBV7-3 and J is TRBJ2-1; the D is unclear. The V end lost 1 base, the J end lost 0 bases, and 10 bases lay between the germline ends. The CDR3 loop spans 16 amino acids. Germline CDR1 reads SGHTA; CDR2 reads FQGTGA.

The chain carries TRBV10-3 and TRBJ2-2; maybe TRBD1 (5 bases). The ends were cut back, 5 bases at V and 9 bases at J, with 13 bases in the middle. CDR1 and CDR2 (germline): ENHRY, SYGVKD. The CDR3 is 13 residues long. The CDR3 loop is CAISTQGFRELFF. As DNA, the CDR3 is TGTGCCATCAGTACTCAGGGTTTCAGGGAGCTGTTTTTT.

The rearrangement joins TRBV2 to TRBJ1-2; 9 bases agree with TRBD1. The J segment lost 4 bases and the V segment lost 5 bases, leaving 5 bases of the junction unmatched. Germline CDR1 SNHLY, CDR2 FYNNEI. CDR3 length equals 14 residues. CDR3 sequence reads: CASSPGTGSYGYTF. Here the CDR3 DNA reads TGTGCCAGCAGTCCCGGGACAGGGTCCTATGGCTACACCTTC.

The gene calls are TRBV7-9 and TRBJ1-2; D ambiguous. The CDR3 consists of 15 residues. The V gene lost 5 bases and the J gene lost 6 bases, with 19 bases spanning the gap. Germline V gene lookup returns CDR1 SEHNR and CDR2 FQNEAQ (reference sequence). CDR3: CASSPPVAASDGYTF. DNA of the CDR3: TGTGCCAGCAGCCCTCCAGTGGCGGCGTCTGATGGCTACACCTTC.

The rearrangement uses TRBV9 and TRBJ2-7; 8 nucleotides match TRBD1. CDR1 SGDLS and CDR2 YYNGEE come from the germline V gene. V dropped 3 bases and J dropped 3; count of bases not matched to a gene: 2. The CDR3 runs to 13 residues. CDR3 in amino acids: CASSEGQDYEQYF. CDR3 nucleotide sequence: TGTGCCAGCAGCGAGGGACAGGACTACGAGCAGTACTTC.

This clone has only a few counts. The chain carries TRBV19 and TRBJ2-1, with D uncertain. Between the trimmed V and J ends, which lost 3 bases and 4 bases, there was a span of 7 bases. Germline lookup yields CDR1 LNHDA and CDR2 SQIVND (reference sequence). The CDR3 has 13 amino acids. Here the CDR3 reads CASSMASYNEQFF. The CDR3 DNA is TGTGCCAGTAGTATGGCCAGTTACAATGAGCAGTTCTTC.

The gene calls are TRBV5-6 and TRBJ2-3; TRBD2 matches 10 bases. V was clipped by 3 bases and J by 2 bases; unmatched bases: 3. The CDR3 runs to 15 residues. The germline gives CDR1 SGHDT, CDR2 YYEEEE. CDR3 DNA sequence: TGTGCCAGCAGCTCCGGGACTAGCGTCACAGATACGCAGTATTTT. Protein sequence: CASSSGTSVTDTQYF. Together with reference TRBV5-6 and TRBJ2-3, the CDR3 gives the full variable domain: DAGVTQSPTHLIKTRGQQVTLRCSPKSGHDTVSWYQQALGQGPQFIFQYYEEEERQRGNFPDRFSGHQFPNYSSELNVNALLLGDSALYLCASSSGTSVTDTQYFGPGTRLTVL.

This chain links TRBV5-4 with TRBJ1-1, with D unresolved. Trimming left V 7 bases short and J 1 base short, with 11 bases between. There are 13 residues in the CDR3. The V gene's germline CDR1 is SGHNT and CDR2 YYREEE (reference sequence). CDR3 nucleotide sequence: TGTGCCAGCTCCTGGGCGGGGAACACTGAAGCTTTCTTT. Amino acids: CASSWAGNTEAFF. Together with reference TRBV5-4 and TRBJ1-1, the CDR3 gives the full variable domain: ETGVTQSPTHLIKTRGQQVTLRCSSQSGHNTVSWYQQALGQGPQFIFQYYREEENGRGNFPPRFSGLQFPNYSSELNVNALELDDSALYLCASSWAGNTEAFFGQGTRLTVV.

This clone is a singleton in its sample. The chain recombines TRBV9 with TRBJ1-1, with TRBD1 as a possible D gene (6 bases). The CDR3 runs 13 residues. CDR1 SGDLS and CDR2 YYNGEE come from the germline V gene. The germline V and J ends were trimmed by 0 bases and 5 bases, with 8 bases remaining between them. The CDR3 is CASSVAGETEAFF. The CDR3 coding sequence is TGTGCCAGCAGCGTAGCAGGGGAGACTGAAGCTTTCTTT.

The chain uses TRBV2 and TRBJ2-5; weak D call: TRBD1 (5 bases). This CDR3 comprises 17 residues. The germline V gene has CDR1 SNHLY and CDR2 FYNNEI. Trimming removed 10 bases from V and 1 base from J, with 25 bases in between. In DNA form, the CDR3 reads TGTGCCACCCTAGGGGCAGGTTTGTCCGCTAGCCAAGAGACCCAGTACTTC. Translated, it gives CATLGAGLSASQETQYF.

V is TRBV7-9 and J is TRBJ1-2; D is uncertain. Germline CDR1 and CDR2: SEHNR and FQNEAQ (reference sequence). Trimming cost V 6 bases and J 5 bases, with 16 bases left between them. This CDR3 contains 14 residues. The CDR3 DNA sequence: TGTGCCAGCAGGGATACCGGGAACTATTATGGCTACACCTTC. This gives the protein CASRDTGNYYGYTF.

This clone has only a few counts. The J gene is TRBJ2-2, the V gene TRBV5-4; 15 nucleotides line up with TRBD2. Germline V gene sequence: CDR1 SGHNT, CDR2 YYREEE (reference sequence). The CDR3 is 18 residues long. V trimming: 4 bases; J trimming: 6 bases; junction bases outside the gene matches: 10. This CDR3 is CASSQGLAGGQLAGELFF. The CDR3, as DNA: TGTGCCAGCAGCCAGGGACTAGCGGGAGGACAGTTGGCCGGGGAGCTGTTTTTT. The full variable domain, in which reference TRBV5-4 and TRBJ2-2 provide the parts outside the CDR3, is ETGVTQSPTHLIKTRGQQVTLRCSSQSGHNTVSWYQQALGQGPQFIFQYYREEENGRGNFPPRFSGLQFPNYSSELNVNALELDDSALYLCASSQGLAGGQLAGELFFGEGSRLTVL.

The chain is built from TRBV9 and TRBJ2-1; a weak D match, TRBD1 (5 bases). Germline V gene lookup returns CDR1 SGDLS and CDR2 YYNGEE. This CDR3 is built from 14 residues. Trimming removed 4 bases at V and 4 bases at J, with 12 bases between. The CDR3 sequence is CASSSSGPYNEQFF. The CDR3 DNA reads as TGTGCCAGCAGCTCCTCAGGGCCATACAATGAGCAGTTCTTC.

The CDR3 sequence: CASSLVFTGELFF. For the CDR3, the DNA is TGTGCCAGCAGCTTAGTCTTCACCGGGGAGCTGTTTTTT. The chain recombines TRBV7-8 with TRBJ2-2; unclear D gene. V was trimmed by 1 base and J by 4 bases, leaving 4 bases between them. The CDR3 is 13 amino acids. Germline V gene data show CDR1 as SGHVS and CDR2 as FQNEAQ.

The CDR3 nucleotides are TGTGCCAGCAGCTTAATGGGGACAGGGACCTACGAGCAGTACTTC. This codes for CASSLMGTGTYEQYF. This chain joins TRBV7-3 and TRBJ2-7; 9 nucleotides match TRBD1. This CDR3 region has 15 residues. Germline CDR1 and CDR2: SGHTA and FQGTGA. J was trimmed by 2 bases and V by 1 base; bases with no gene match: 3.

The chain links TRBV9 to TRBJ2-3, with D possibly TRBD2 on 6 matching bases. V lost 1 base to trimming and J lost 1 base, with 13 bases between them. This CDR3 is built from 16 residues. Germline CDR1 SGDLS, CDR2 YYNGEE. CDR3 sequence (DNA): TGTGCCAGCAGCGTAAACGGCGGGAAAGGCACAGATACGCAGTATTTT. Translated: CASSVNGGKGTDTQYF.

The chain links TRBV7-2 to TRBJ2-1, with 9 bases identical to TRBD2. Germline CDR1 reads SGHTA; CDR2 reads FQGNSA. The CDR3 is 16 residues long. Trimming cost V 5 bases and J 7 bases; bases outside gene matches: 12. CDR3 bases: TGTGCCAGCAGCCTAGATAGGGCTAGCGGGAAAAATGAGCAGTTCTTC. Its translation is CASSLDRASGKNEQFF.

The chain carries TRBV10-3 and TRBJ2-3; perhaps TRBD2 as D (6 bases). The CDR3 runs to 17 residues. V was clipped by 0 bases and J by 2 bases, with 15 bases between them. Germline V gives CDR1 ENHRY, CDR2 SYGVKD. The CDR3 loop is CAISESVGSAHTDTQYF. The CDR3 DNA follows: TGTGCCATCAGTGAGTCTGTCGGGAGCGCCCACACAGATACGCAGTATTTT.

The chain links TRBV7-6 to TRBJ2-5; weak D call: TRBD1 (6 bases). The germline V and J ends were trimmed by 1 base and 1 base, with 10 bases remaining between them. Per the germline V gene, CDR1 is SGHVS and CDR2 is FNYEAQ. The CDR3 consists of 15 residues. CDR3 sequence (DNA): TGTGCCAGCAGCTTAGATGGGACATCCCAAGAGACCCAGTACTTC. Amino acid sequence: CASSLDGTSQETQYF.

The chain uses TRBV7-2 and TRBJ1-1; 9 nucleotides align to TRBD1. The V gene end was trimmed by 1 base and the J gene end by 13 bases; junction bases not matched to a gene: 7. CDR3 length: 13 amino acids. Germline CDR1 reads SGHTA; CDR2 reads FQGNSA. The CDR3 region is CASSLEGGQGDFF. CDR3 nucleotides: TGTGCCAGCAGCTTAGAGGGGGGACAGGGAGATTTCTTT.

This clone was seen a single time. The V call is TRBV27, the J call TRBJ2-7, with D perhaps TRBD2 (7 bases). V lost 1 base, J lost 0 bases, and 13 bases lay in between. The CDR3 consists of 16 residues. Germline V gene data show CDR1 as MNHEY and CDR2 as SMNVEV (reference sequence). CDR3 protein: CASSLYSGGLSYEQYF. For the CDR3, the DNA is TGTGCCAGCAGTTTATACTCCGGGGGGCTCTCCTACGAGCAGTACTTC.

V gene TRBV28 combines with J gene TRBJ2-1; a possible D gene is TRBD1 (5 bases). The germline V gene encodes CDR1 MDHEN and CDR2 SYDVKM. The CDR3 has 12 residues. The V end lost 6 bases, the J end lost 7 bases, and 10 bases lay between the germline ends. The CDR3, as DNA: TGTGCCAGCAGGGGGCTTGGGAATGAGCAGTTCTTC. This codes for CASRGLGNEQFF.

V is TRBV19 and J is TRBJ2-7; 11 bases match TRBD1. Germline CDR1 is LNHDA and CDR2 is SQIVND (reference sequence). The CDR3 length is 15 residues. Germline trimming cut 3 bases from V and 4 bases from J; bases unmatched to any gene: 5. The CDR3 region is CASSIRDRGIYEQYF. CDR3 DNA sequence: TGTGCCAGTAGTATCCGGGACAGGGGGATATACGAGCAGTACTTC. The entire variable domain, with the rest obtained from reference TRBV19 and TRBJ2-7, is as follows: DGGITQSPKYLFRKEGQNVTLSCEQNLNHDAMYWYRQDPGQGLRLIYYSQIVNDFQKGDIAEGYSVSREKKESFPLTVTSAQKNPTAFYLCASSIRDRGIYEQYFGPGTRLTVT.

The chain couples TRBV30 to TRBJ2-2, with D perhaps TRBD1 (6 bases). Germline values: CDR1 GTSNPN, CDR2 SVGIG (reference sequence). The CDR3 covers 10 residues. Trimming stripped 7 bases from V and 9 bases from J, with 9 bases between. The CDR3 region is CASQGRELFF. The CDR3 DNA reads TGTGCCTCACAGGGCCGGGAGCTGTTTTTT.